Listed here is a single T cell receptor beta chain. Its matching antigen is unknown. After re-calling the 5' RACE reads, TCRdb lists one entry per CDR3 protein, DNA absent. This table holds 200,000 to 300,000 distinct CDR3 sequences. This sample was taken from a study of T cells expressing NK-cell markers. Study conclusions and caveats: There were a handful of donors in whom these clonotypes also led the CD3+CD56-NKG2C+ fraction.

The CDR3 has 14 residues. Germline V gene lookup returns CDR1 SGHTA and CDR2 FQGTGA. This sequence joins TRBV7-3 and TRBJ1-1. Sequencing input: blood T cells: a sorted CD56 or NKG2C T cell subset, CD4+ or CD8+ T cells, or bulk PBMC T cells (not recorded which). This receptor was taken from a woman aged 18 to 75 in good health. CDR3: CASSPFGQNTEAFF. The full variable domain, in which reference TRBV7-3 and TRBJ1-1 provide the parts outside the CDR3, is GAGVSQTPSNKVTEKGKYVELRCDPISGHTALYWYRQSLGQGPEFLIYFQGTGAADDSGLPNDRFFAVRPEGSVSTLKIQRTERGDSAVYLCASSPFGQNTEAFFGQGTRLTVV.